One T cell receptor (beta chain) is described in this entry. As handled by the study authors: The assay estimated nucleated cells by amplifying reference gene primers. Profiled with immunoSEQ multiplex PCR; TCRdb holds only in-frame clones, not every one. V and J calls and clone size are copied from that table; D and trimming were computed from the DNA. The sample has fewer than 250,000 clones; about 85% are singletons. The data stem from a study of blood T cell repertoires in COVID-19. Study details: From the United States, Italy and Spain came samples of acute and convalescent COVID-19. The analysed material was cDNA or gDNA that came from T cells, B-cell-depleted T cells, or PBMCs.

The CDR3 totals 14 residues. Germline trimming cut 4 bases from V and 3 bases from J; bases unmatched to any gene: 5. Germline assignment: CDR1 SQVTM and CDR2 ANQGSEA. The chain employs TRBV29-1 and TRBJ1-5; TRBD1 agrees at 8 bases. The TCR comes from a man aged 25 to 40 with active or convalescent COVID-19. The source material was peripheral blood. The DNA for the CDR3 is TGCAGCGTTGGGACAGGGCCCTTCAATCAGCCCCAGCATTTT. Translated: CSVGTGPFNQPQHF.